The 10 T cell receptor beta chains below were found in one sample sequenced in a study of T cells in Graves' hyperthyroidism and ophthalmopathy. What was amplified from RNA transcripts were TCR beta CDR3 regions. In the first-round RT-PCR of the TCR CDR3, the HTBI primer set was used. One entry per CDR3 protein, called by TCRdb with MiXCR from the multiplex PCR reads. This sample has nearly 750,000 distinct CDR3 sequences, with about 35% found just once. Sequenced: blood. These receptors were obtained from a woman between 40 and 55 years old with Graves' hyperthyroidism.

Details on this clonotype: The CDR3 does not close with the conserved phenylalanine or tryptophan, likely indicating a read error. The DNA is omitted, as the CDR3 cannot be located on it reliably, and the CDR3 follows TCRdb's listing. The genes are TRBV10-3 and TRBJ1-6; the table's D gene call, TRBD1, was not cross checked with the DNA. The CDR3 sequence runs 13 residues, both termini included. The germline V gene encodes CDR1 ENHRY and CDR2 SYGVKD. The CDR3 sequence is CAIRAGPLHPIHL.

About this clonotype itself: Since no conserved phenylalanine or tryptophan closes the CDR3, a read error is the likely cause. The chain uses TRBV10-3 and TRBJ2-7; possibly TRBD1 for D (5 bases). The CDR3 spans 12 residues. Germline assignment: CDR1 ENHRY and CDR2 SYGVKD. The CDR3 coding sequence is TGTGCCAGCAGTTTGTCAGGGTCGTGGCAGTACTCC. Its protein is CASSLSGSWQYS.

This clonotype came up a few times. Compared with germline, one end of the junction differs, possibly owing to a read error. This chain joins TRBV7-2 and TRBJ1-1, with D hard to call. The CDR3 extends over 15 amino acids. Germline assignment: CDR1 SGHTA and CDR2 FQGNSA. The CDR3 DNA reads TGCGCCAGCAGCCAAGATTTTAACAGATACACTGAAGCTTTCTTT. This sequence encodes CASSQDFNRYTEAFF.

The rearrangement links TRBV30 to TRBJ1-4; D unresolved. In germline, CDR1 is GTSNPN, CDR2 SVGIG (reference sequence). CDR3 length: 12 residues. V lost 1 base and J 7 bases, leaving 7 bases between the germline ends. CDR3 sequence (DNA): TGTGCCTGGAGTGAGGAGCGTGAAAAACTGTTTTTT. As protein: CAWSEEREKLFF.

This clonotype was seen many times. The CDR3 coding sequence is TGCGCCAGCAGCCAAGGCGGGATCTATGGCTACACCTTC. Encoded protein: CASSQGGIYGYTF. V usage is TRBV4-3 and J usage is TRBJ1-2; D unclear. This CDR3 is 13 amino acids long. Germline V CDR1 and CDR2: LGHNA, YSLEER. The ends were cut back, 1 base at V and 4 bases at J, with 7 bases in the middle.

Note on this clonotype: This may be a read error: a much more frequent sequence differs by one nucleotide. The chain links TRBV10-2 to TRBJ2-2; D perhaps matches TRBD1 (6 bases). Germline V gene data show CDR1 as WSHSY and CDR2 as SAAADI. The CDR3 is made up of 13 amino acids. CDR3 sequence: CATRGGNTGEPFF. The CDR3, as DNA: TGCGCCACCAGGGGTGGGAACACCGGGGAGCCGTTTTTT.

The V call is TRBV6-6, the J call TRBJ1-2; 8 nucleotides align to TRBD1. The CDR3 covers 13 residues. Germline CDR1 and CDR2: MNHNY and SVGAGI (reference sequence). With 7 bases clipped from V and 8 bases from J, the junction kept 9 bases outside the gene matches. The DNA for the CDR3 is TGTGCCAGCAACAACGGACAGGGAAGGGGCTACACCTTC. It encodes CASNNGQGRGYTF.

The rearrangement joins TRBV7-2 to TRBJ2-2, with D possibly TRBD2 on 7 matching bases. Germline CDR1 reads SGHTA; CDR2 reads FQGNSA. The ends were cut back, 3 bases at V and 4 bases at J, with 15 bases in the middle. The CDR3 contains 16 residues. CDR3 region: CASSFGGPGGTGELFF. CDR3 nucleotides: TGTGCCAGCAGCTTCGGGGGGCCCGGGGGCACCGGGGAGCTGTTTTTT.

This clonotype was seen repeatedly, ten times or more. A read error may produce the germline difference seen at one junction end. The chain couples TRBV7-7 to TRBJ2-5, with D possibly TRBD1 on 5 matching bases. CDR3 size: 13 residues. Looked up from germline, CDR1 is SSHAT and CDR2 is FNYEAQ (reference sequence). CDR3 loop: CASSTDIQETQYF. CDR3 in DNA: TGTGCTAGCAGCACGGACATTCAAGAGACCCAGTACTTC.

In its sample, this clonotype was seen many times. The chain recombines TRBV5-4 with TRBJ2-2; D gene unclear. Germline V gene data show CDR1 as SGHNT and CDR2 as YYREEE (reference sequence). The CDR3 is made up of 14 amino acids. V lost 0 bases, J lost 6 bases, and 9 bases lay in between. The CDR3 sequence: CASSLADVPGELFF. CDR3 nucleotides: TGTGCCAGCAGCTTGGCCGATGTACCCGGGGAGCTGTTTTTT.